Sequencing of this T cell receptor (beta chain) was carried out in a study of T cell responses to AZD1222 COVID-19 vaccine. Sequencing was performed with immunoSEQ multiplex PCR; in TCRdb, only in-frame clones are kept and a portion is missing. The sample consists of some 150,000 clones, under 95% of them appearing once. Trimming removed 4 bases from V and 3 bases from J; junction bases left unmatched: 3. The germline V gene encodes CDR1 KGHDR and CDR2 SFDVKD. CDR3 length: 16 amino acids. Findings and caveats of the study: Along spike, vaccine-associated CD4 TCRs were found throughout, with dominance at 160-218 and 743-854. White British ancestry dominated among donors, who included more females, and clonal diversity was possibly underestimated. The breadth and depth of Spike-specific TCRs increased once two AZD1222 doses had been given.

As to this clone: Its antigen is undetermined.

This TCR was sampled from an adult in good health. Sequences were derived from peripheral blood, sampled on day 0 of MenACWY control vaccination. The rearrangement uses TRBV24-1 and TRBJ2-7, with 15 bases that match TRBD2. The CDR3: CATSDGLAGGIYEQYF. In nucleotides, the CDR3 is TGTGCCACCAGTGACGGACTAGCGGGAGGGATCTACGAGCAGTACTTC.